This TCR beta chain is from a study of Ad26.COV2.S vaccination and SARS-CoV-2 variants. Study in general: Intramuscular Ad26.COV2.S at 5x10^10 or 1x10^11 viral particles. Notes on the study in general: The placebo group had lower spike-specific TCR breadth than the vaccine recipients did. The study found similar non-spike TCR breadth in vaccine and placebo recipients.

Treatment reported: roughly 19 received Ad26.COV2.S at low or high dose, single or two shots; about 5 received placebo; per-sample allocation not given. Samples were taken on day 63 after the first vaccine or placebo injection. The vaccine antigen was prefusion-stabilized Wuhan SARS-CoV-2 spike. The junction had 5 bases not matched to a gene; V was cut back by 5 bases and J by 7 bases. The germline V gene encodes CDR1 SGHAT and CDR2 FQNNGV. The CDR3 covers 14 residues. Only in-frame clones appear in the TCRdb table, and some are missing; sequencing was by immunoSEQ multiplex PCR. The data hold about 430,000 clones, with roughly 90% observed a single time. Comments on this clone: Its target is not known.

The sequencing used peripheral blood, collected in a trial of Ad26.COV2.S vaccine versus placebo. The chain recombines TRBV11-2 with TRBJ1-6; 7 positions agree with TRBD1. This receptor was taken from a person aged 18-65 years who received the Ad26.COV2.S COVID-19 vaccine or a placebo. The CDR3: CASSPGQLNSPLHF. The CDR3, as DNA: TGTGCCAGCAGCCCGGGACAGTTGAATTCACCCCTCCACTTT.